This T cell receptor beta chain was identified during a study of cytomegalovirus exposure and HLA in healthy donors. Across the study: Around 89 million unique TCRs from HLA-typed donors made up an early data release. Study outcomes and limitations: It is likely that the observed cluster of highly shared sequence variants was a sequencing artifact. There were several of the most significant clusters that appeared linked to common viral pathogens in a later analysis.

This CDR3 comprises 13 residues. From germline, CDR1 is MGHDK and CDR2 SYGVNS. Trimming took off 6 bases at V and 6 bases at J, with 11 bases between the two ends. A few counts support this clone. Its antigen is unknown. Researchers ran the PCR with 60 Vbeta and 13 Jbeta primers. Clones were read by immunoSEQ multiplex PCR, and TCRdb kept only the in-frame ones, dropping some. The table lists roughly 170,000 clones, 70% to 90% of them singletons. This sequence was found in a woman aged 30 to 39 in good health and CMV-seronegative. The chain uses TRBV25-1 and TRBJ1-4; possibly TRBD1 for D (5 bases). The material sequenced was PBMCs. This chain's CDR3 is CASRATVYEKLFF. As DNA, the CDR3 is TGTGCCAGCAGGGCGACAGTATATGAAAAACTGTTTTTT.